This T cell receptor (beta chain) is from a study of early T cells in non-severe SARS-CoV-2 infection. At the level of the study: Chains from this unsorted whole-blood bulk RNA could not be paired.

The TCR library protocol attached unique molecular identifiers to the individual cDNA molecules. Each CDR3 protein is one row after TCRdb ran MiXCR on the 5' RACE reads. The table includes about 62,000 distinct CDR3 sequences, about 9.3% detected once. The CDR3 is 16 residues long. The V gene's germline CDR1 is SGHRS and CDR2 YFSETQ. Trimming cost V 4 bases and J 4 bases, with 18 bases left between them. Specimen: whole blood. The gene calls are TRBV5-1 and TRBJ2-1, with D possibly TRBD2 on 6 matching bases. The receptor's source is an adult who was a healthcare worker with PCR-confirmed SARS-CoV-2 infection or an uninfected control (not recorded which). CDR3: CASSITGTHTYNEQFF. DNA of the CDR3: TGCGCCAGCAGCATAACCGGGACTCACACTTACAATGAGCAGTTCTTC.